Below, one T cell receptor beta chain is given with its context. Antigen unknown. This CDR3 has 15 amino acids. Germline V gene lookup returns CDR1 SGHTA and CDR2 FQGNSA. V shed 1 base, J shed 10 bases, and the junction held 9 bases outside the gene matches. The source of the sample is a study of T cell repertoires and HLA-DP antigens. The assay was immunoSEQ multiplex PCR, and TCRdb's table has in-frame clones only and misses some. The sample includes over 100,000 clones, 80% to 95% of them seen just once. The gene calls are TRBV7-2 and TRBJ2-1, with 8 bases matching TRBD2. The sample comprised CD4+ T cells from PBMCs. This TCR was sampled from a woman younger than 35 in good health and CMV-seronegative. The CDR3 is CASSLGISGVREQFF. The DNA of the CDR3 is TGTGCCAGCAGCTTAGGAATTAGCGGGGTCCGGGAGCAGTTCTTC.